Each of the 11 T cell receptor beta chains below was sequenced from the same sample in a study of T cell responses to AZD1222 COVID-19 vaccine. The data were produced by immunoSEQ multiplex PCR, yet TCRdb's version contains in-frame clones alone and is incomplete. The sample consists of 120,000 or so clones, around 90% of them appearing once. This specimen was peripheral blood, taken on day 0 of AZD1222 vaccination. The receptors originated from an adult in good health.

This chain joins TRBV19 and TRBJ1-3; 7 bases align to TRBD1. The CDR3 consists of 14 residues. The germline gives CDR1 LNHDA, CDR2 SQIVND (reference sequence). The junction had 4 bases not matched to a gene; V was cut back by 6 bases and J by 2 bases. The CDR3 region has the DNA TGTGCCAGTAGCTTCGGGACAGCTGGAAACACCATATATTTT. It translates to CASSFGTAGNTIYF.

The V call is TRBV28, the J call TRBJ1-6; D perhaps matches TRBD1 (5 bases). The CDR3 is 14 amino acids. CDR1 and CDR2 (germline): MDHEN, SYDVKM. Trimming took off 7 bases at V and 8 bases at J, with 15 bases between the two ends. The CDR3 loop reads CASTGDRWDSPLHF. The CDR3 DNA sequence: TGTGCCAGCACCGGGGACCGATGGGATTCACCCCTCCACTTT.

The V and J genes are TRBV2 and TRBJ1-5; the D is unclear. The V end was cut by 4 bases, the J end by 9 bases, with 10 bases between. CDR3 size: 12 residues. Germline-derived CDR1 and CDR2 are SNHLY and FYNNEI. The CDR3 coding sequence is TGTGCCAGCAGTGTTCGCTGGGGGCCCCAGCATTTT. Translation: CASSVRWGPQHF.

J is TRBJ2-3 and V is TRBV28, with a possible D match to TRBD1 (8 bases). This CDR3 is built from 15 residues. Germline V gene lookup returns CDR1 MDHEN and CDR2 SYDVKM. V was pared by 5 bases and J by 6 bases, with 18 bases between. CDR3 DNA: TGTGCCAGCAGTAGCGGGACAGGTACGAGGGATACGCAGTATTTT. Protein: CASSSGTGTRDTQYF.

The CDR3 DNA reads TGTGCCAGCAGTCGTGACATCTATGGCTACACCTTC. Translated, it gives CASSRDIYGYTF. The chain combines TRBV3-1 (or the pseudogene TRBV3-2) with TRBJ1-2; D ambiguous. The CDR3 consists of 12 residues. The germline gives CDR1 LGHDT, CDR2 YNNKEL (reference sequence). With 6 bases removed from V and 4 bases from J, the gap between germline ends came to 9 bases.

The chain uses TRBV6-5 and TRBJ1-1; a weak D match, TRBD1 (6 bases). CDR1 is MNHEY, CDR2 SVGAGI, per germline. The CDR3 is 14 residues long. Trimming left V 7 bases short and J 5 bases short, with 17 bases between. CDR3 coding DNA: TGTGCCAGCATTCTTGAGGGGGGTCGGACTGAAGCTTTCTTT. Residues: CASILEGGRTEAFF.

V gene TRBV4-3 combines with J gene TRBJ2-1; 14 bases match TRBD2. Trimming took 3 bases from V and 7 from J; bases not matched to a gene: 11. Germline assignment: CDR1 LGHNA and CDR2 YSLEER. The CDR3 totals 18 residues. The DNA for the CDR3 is TGCGCCAGCAGCCACAGAATGTTTCGGACTAGCGGGAGGAATGAGCAGTTCTTC. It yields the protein CASSHRMFRTSGRNEQFF.

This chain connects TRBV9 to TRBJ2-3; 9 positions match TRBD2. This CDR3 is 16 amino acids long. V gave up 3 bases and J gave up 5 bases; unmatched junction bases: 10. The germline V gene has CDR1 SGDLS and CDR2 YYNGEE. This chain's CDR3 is CASSGSAGGRGDTQYF. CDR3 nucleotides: TGTGCCAGCAGCGGTTCGGCGGGAGGGCGCGGAGATACGCAGTATTTT.

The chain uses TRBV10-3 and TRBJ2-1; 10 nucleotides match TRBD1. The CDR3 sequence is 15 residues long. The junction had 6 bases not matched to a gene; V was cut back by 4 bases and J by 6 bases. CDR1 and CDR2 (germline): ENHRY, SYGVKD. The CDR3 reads CAISVDRGPGNEQFF. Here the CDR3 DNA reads TGTGCCATCAGTGTTGACAGGGGGCCCGGCAATGAGCAGTTCTTC.

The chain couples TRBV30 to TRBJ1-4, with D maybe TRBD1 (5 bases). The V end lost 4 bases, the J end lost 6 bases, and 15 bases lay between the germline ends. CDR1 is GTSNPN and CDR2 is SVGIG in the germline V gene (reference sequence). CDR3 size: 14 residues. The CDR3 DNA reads TGTGCCTGGAATTTGGGGGGAGCGCATGAAAAACTGTTTTTT. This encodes CAWNLGGAHEKLFF.

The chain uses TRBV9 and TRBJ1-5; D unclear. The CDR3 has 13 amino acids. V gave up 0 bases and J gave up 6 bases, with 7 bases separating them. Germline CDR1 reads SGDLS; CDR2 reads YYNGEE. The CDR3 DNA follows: TGTGCCAGCAGCGTAGAGGATGGTCAGCCCCAGCATTTT. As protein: CASSVEDGQPQHF.